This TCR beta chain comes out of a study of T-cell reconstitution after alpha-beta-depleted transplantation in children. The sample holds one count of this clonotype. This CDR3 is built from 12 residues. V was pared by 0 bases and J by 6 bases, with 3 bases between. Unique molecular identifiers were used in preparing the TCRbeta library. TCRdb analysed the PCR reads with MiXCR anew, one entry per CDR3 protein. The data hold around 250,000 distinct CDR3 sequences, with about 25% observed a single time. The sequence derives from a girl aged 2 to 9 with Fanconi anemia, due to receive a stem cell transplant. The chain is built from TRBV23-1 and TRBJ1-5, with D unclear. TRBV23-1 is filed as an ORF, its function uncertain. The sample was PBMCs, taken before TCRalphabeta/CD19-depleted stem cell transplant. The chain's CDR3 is CASSQSSQPQHF. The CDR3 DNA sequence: TGCGCCAGCAGTCAATCGAGTCAGCCCCAGCATTTT.